Reported below is one TCR beta chain. The record originates from a study of blood T cell repertoires in COVID-19. Generated by immunoSEQ multiplex PCR, the TCRdb table keeps only in-frame clones and is missing some. The sample consists of roughly 400,000 clones, 85% to 90% of them appearing once. Cohort 3 donors counted as recovered after two negative PCRs, clearance, or resolved symptoms. Source material: PBMCs or T cells enriched from blood (not recorded which). The sequence was collected from a man aged 30-40 years who had recovered from COVID-19.

The CDR3, as DNA: TGTGCCAGCAGCAACGACAGGGTGAGAAATTCACCCCTCCACTTT. This encodes CASSNDRVRNSPLHF. This sequence joins TRBV7-9 and TRBJ1-6; 7 nucleotides match TRBD1. The germline gives CDR1 SEHNR, CDR2 FQNEAQ (reference sequence). Germline trimming cut 5 bases from V and 7 bases from J; bases unmatched to any gene: 8. The length of the CDR3 is 15 residues.